This T cell receptor (beta chain) was identified in a study of T cell changes during pregnancy in multiple sclerosis. The CDR3 extends over 15 amino acids. V was shortened by 2 bases and J by 1 base, with 9 bases between the two germline ends. CDR1 is MDHEN, CDR2 SYDVKM, per germline. Assay: immunoSEQ multiplex PCR; the TCRdb copy retains only in-frame clones and omits some. The table records about 72,000 clones, 90% to 95% of them present only once. The material sequenced was peripheral blood, taken in the first trimester of pregnancy. This receptor was obtained from a female donor in good health, enrolled as a control in a pregnancy study. This rearrangement joins TRBV28 to TRBJ2-4; TRBD2 might be the D (5 bases). CDR3: CASSLGSLAKNIQYF. The CDR3 DNA follows: TGTGCCAGCAGTTTAGGGAGTCTGGCCAAAAACATTCAGTACTTC.